This TCR beta chain was sequenced in a study of cytotoxic CD8 clonotypes in ibrutinib-treated CLL. Generated by immunoSEQ multiplex PCR, the TCRdb table keeps only in-frame clones and is missing some. The sample lists around 150,000 clones, around 84% occurring once. Germline V gene sequence: CDR1 LNHNV, CDR2 YYDKDF (reference sequence). Trimming cost V 0 bases and J 5 bases, with 13 bases left between them. There are 15 residues in the CDR3. The chain links TRBV15 to TRBJ1-1; D gene ambiguous. The clonotype was recovered from a human donor with chronic lymphocytic leukemia. The sequencing used PBMCs, collected after 36 months of ibrutinib treatment. CDR3 protein: CATSRDRSLRTEAFF. The CDR3 DNA follows: TGTGCCACCAGCAGAGATCGGAGCCTAAGGACTGAAGCTTTCTTT.